This TCR beta chain came from a study of PD-1 blockade in classical Hodgkin lymphoma. Study-wide background: Administration of nivolumab to patients was at 3 mg/kg intravenously every 2 weeks. Broader study findings: Nivolumab starters within 1 year of ASCT were excluded. Differences between repertoires have undefined causes, possibly disease activity or prior therapy.

As to this clone: The antigen remains undetermined. The sample carries other DNA sequences with the same CDR3.

The data were produced by immunoSEQ multiplex PCR, yet TCRdb's version contains in-frame clones alone and is incomplete. Found here are around 19,000 clones, nearly 75% of them singletons; the top ten hold roughly a quarter. The V gene's germline CDR1 is LNHNV and CDR2 YYDKDF (reference sequence). Trimming stripped 3 bases from V and 8 bases from J, with 20 bases between. CDR3 length: 16 amino acids. Patients all relapsed after autologous stem cell transplantation, and there was variation in brentuximab vedotin exposure. When best responses were assessed, they were complete response, partial response or progressive disease.

The sample consisted of peripheral blood mononuclear cells (PBMCs), taken before the second cycle of nivolumab. The gene calls are TRBV15 and TRBJ1-5, with D tentatively TRBD1 (5 bases). The source is a human donor with classical Hodgkin lymphoma. The CDR3 region is CATSRGRGQGFKPQHF. CDR3 nucleotide sequence: TGTGCCACCAGCAGGGGTCGTGGGCAGGGTTTTAAGCCCCAGCATTTT.